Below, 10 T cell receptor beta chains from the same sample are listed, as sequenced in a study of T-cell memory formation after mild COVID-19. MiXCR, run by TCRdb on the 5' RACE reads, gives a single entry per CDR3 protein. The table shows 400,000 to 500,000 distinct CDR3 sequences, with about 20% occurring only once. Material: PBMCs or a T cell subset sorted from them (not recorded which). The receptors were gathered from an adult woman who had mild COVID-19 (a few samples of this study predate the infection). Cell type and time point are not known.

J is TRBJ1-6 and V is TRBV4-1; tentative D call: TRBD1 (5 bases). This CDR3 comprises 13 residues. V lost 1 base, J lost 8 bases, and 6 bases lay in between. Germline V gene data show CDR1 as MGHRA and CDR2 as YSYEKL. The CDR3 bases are TGCGCCAGCAGCCAAGTCAGGGATTCACCCCTCCACTTT. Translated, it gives CASSQVRDSPLHF.

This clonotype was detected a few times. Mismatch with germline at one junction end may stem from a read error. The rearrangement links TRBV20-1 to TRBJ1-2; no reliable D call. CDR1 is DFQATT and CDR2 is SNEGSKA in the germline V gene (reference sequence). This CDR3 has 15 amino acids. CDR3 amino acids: CSALTEPRAKYGYTF. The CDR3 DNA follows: TGCAGTGCCCTGACGGAGCCGCGTGCTAAGTATGGCTACACCTTC.

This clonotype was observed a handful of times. CDR3 sequence: CASSSSGTLNTEAFF. The CDR3 DNA reads as TGTGCCAGCAGCTCCTCCGGGACGCTGAACACTGAAGCTTTCTTT. The chain couples TRBV7-3 to TRBJ1-1; possible D gene TRBD1, 5 bases. This CDR3 is built from 15 residues. Between the trimmed V and J ends, which lost 4 bases and 0 bases, there was a span of 12 bases. Germline loops: CDR1 SGHTA, CDR2 FQGTGA. Complete variable domain (other parts from reference TRBV7-3 and TRBJ1-1): GAGVSQTPSNKVTEKGKYVELRCDPISGHTALYWYRQSLGQGPEFLIYFQGTGAADDSGLPNDRFFAVRPEGSVSTLKIQRTERGDSAVYLCASSSSGTLNTEAFFGQGTRLTVV.

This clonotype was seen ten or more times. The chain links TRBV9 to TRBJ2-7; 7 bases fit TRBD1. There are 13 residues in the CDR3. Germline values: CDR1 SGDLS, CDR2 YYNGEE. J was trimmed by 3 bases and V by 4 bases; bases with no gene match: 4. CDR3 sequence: CASSRDRSYEQYF. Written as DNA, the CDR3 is TGTGCCAGCAGCCGGGACAGAAGCTACGAGCAGTACTTC.

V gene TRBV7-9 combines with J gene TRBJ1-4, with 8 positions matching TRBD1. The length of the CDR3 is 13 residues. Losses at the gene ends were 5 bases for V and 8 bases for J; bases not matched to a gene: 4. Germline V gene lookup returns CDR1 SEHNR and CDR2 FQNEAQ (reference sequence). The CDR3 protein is CASSPGQGEKLFF. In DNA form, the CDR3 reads TGTGCCAGCAGCCCTGGACAGGGAGAAAAACTGTTTTTT. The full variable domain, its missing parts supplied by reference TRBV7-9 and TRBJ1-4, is DTGVSQNPRHKITKRGQNVTFRCDPISEHNRLYWYRQTLGQGPEFLTYFQNEAQLEKSRLLSDRFSAERPKGSFSTLEIQRTEQGDSAMYLCASSPGQGEKLFFGSGTQLSVL.

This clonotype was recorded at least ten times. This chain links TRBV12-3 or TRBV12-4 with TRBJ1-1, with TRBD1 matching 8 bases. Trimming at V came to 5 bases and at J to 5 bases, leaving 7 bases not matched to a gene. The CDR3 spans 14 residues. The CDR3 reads CASSKDRVGTEAFF. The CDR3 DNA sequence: TGTGCCAGCAGTAAGGACAGGGTCGGTACTGAAGCTTTCTTT.

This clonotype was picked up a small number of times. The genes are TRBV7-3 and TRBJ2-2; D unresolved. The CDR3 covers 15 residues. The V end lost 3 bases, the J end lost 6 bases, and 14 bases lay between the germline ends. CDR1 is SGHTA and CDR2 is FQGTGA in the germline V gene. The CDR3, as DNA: TGTGCCAGCAGCTTGACAACCCACGGGTCCGGGGAGCTGTTTTTT. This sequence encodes CASSLTTHGSGELFF.

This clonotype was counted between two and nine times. The CDR3 here is CASSLGPVSDQPQHF. CDR3 nucleotide sequence: TGTGCCAGCAGCCTGGGGCCAGTGTCCGATCAGCCCCAGCATTTT. This rearrangement joins TRBV5-5 to TRBJ1-5; tentative D call: TRBD1 (5 bases). Germline CDR1 is SGHKS and CDR2 is YYEKEE (reference sequence). With 4 bases removed from V and 5 bases from J, the gap between germline ends came to 16 bases. The CDR3 covers 15 residues.

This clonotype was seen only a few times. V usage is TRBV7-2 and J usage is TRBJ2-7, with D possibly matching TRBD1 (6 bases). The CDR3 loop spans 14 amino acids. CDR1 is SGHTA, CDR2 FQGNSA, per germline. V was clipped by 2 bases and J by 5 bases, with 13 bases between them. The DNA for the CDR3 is TGTGCCAGCAGCTTACACCCTCAGGGGAACGAGCAGTACTTC. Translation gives CASSLHPQGNEQYF.

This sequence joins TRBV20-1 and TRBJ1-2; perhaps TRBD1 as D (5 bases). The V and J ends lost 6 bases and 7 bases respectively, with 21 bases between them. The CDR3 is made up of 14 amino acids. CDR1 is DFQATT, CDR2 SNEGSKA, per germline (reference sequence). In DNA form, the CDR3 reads TGCAGTGCCATTGCCGGGACGGCGCGTAGTGGCTACACCTTC. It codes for CSAIAGTARSGYTF.